This TCR beta chain derives from a study of blood T cell repertoires in COVID-19. This clone was observed a few times. The V gene end was trimmed by 10 bases and the J gene end by 6 bases; junction bases not matched to a gene: 14. This CDR3 comprises 15 residues. Germline V gives CDR1 WSHSY, CDR2 SAAADI. Measured with immunoSEQ multiplex PCR; TCRdb has only the in-frame clones, and not every one. The profile shows a few hundred thousand clones, 81% of them singletons. The chain employs TRBV10-2 and TRBJ2-1; 8 bases line up with TRBD1. This clonotype was sampled from a human donor with acute or convalescent COVID-19. The donor label of this sample is uncertain. The sample was peripheral blood. CDR3 loop: CATSSRDRSSNEQFF. The CDR3, as DNA: TGCGCCACCTCATCCCGGGACAGGTCCAGCAATGAGCAGTTCTTC.